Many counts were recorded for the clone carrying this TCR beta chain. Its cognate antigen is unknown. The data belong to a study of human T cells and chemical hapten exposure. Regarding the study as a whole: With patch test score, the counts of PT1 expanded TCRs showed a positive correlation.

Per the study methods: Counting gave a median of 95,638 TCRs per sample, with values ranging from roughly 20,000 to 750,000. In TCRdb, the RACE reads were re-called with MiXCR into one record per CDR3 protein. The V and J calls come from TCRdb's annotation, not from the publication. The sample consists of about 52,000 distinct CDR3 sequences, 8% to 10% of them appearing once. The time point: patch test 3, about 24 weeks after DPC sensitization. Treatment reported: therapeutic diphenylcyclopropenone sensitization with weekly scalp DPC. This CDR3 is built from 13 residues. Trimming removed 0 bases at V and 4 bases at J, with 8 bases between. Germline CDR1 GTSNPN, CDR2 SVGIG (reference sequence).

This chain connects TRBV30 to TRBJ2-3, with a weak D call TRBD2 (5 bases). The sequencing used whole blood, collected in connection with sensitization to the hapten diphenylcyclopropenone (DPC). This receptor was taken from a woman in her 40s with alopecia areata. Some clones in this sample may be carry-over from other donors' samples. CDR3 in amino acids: CAWSVAGADTQYF. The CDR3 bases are TGTGCCTGGAGTGTAGCCGGGGCAGATACGCAGTATTTT.